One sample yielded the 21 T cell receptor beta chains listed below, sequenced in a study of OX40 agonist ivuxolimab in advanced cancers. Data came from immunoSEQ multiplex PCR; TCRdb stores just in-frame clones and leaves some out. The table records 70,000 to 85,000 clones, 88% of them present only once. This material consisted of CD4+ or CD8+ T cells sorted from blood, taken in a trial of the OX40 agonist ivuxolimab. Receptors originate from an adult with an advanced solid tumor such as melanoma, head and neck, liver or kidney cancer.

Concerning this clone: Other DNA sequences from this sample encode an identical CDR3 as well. The chain's CDR3 is CASSPDRVAAFF. In nucleotides, the CDR3 is TGTGCCAGCAGTCCAGACAGGGTGGCGGCTTTCTTT. The chain has TRBV6-1 and TRBJ1-1; 7 bases line up with TRBD1. The V gene's germline CDR1 is MNHNS and CDR2 SASEGT. The CDR3 has 12 residues. V lost 5 bases to trimming and J lost 11 bases; unmatched junction nucleotides: 8.

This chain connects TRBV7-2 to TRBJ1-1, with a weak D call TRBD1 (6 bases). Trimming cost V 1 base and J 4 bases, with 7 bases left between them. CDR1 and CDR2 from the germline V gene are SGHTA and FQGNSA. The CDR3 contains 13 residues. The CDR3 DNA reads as TGTGCCAGCAGCTTAGAGGGGGGCACTGAAGCTTTCTTT. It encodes CASSLEGGTEAFF.

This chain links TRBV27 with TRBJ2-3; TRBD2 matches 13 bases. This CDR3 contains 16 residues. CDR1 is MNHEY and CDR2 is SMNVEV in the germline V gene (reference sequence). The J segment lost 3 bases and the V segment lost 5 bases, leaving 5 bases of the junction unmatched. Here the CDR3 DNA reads TGTGCCAGCAGTCTGTGGACTAGCGGGGGAACAGATACGCAGTATTTT. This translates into CASSLWTSGGTDTQYF.

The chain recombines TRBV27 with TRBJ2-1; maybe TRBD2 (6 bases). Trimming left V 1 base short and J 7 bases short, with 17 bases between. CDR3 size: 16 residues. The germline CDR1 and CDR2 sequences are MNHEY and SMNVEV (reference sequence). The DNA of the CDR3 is TGTGCCAGCAGTTTATTCTCCGGACCGGCGGGGAATGAGCAGTTCTTC. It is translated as CASSLFSGPAGNEQFF.

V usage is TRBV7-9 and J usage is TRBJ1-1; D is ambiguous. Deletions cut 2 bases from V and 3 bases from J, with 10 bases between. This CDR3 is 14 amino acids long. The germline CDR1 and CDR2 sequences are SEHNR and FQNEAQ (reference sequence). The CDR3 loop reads CASSLSGLDTEAFF. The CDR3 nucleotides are TGTGCCAGCAGCTTATCGGGGTTGGACACTGAAGCTTTCTTT.

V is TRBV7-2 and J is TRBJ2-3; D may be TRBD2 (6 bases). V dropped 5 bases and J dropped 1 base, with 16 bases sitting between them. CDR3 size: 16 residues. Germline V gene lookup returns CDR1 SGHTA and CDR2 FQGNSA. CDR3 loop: CASSPARTTRTDTQYF. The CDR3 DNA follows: TGTGCCAGCAGCCCGGCAAGGACTACCCGCACAGATACGCAGTATTTT.

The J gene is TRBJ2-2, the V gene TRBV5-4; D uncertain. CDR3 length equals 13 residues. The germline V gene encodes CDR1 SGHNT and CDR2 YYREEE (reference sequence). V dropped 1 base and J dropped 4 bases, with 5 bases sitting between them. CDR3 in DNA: TGTGCCAGCAGCTTGTTGGTCACCGGGGAGCTGTTTTTT. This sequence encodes CASSLLVTGELFF.

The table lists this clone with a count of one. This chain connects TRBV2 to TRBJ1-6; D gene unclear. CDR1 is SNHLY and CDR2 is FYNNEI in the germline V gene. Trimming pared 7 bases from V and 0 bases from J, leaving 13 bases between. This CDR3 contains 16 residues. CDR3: CASNPYRSSYNSPLHF. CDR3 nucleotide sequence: TGTGCCAGCAATCCATATCGGAGCTCCTATAATTCACCCCTCCACTTT. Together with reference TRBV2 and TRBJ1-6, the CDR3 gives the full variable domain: EPEVTQTPSHQVTQMGQEVILRCVPISNHLYFYWYRQILGQKVEFLVSFYNNEISEKSEIFDDQFSVERPDGSNFTLKIRSTKLEDSAMYFCASNPYRSSYNSPLHFGNGTRLTVT.

In nucleotides, the CDR3 is TGTGCCAGTAGTTACCCGGGCCACCCGTATAGCAATCAGCCCCAGCATTTT. Translated, it gives CASSYPGHPYSNQPQHF. The chain combines TRBV19 with TRBJ1-5, with D uncertain. The CDR3 has 17 residues. V was trimmed by 5 bases and J by 0 bases, leaving 17 bases between them. Germline V CDR1 and CDR2: LNHDA, SQIVND (reference sequence). Complete variable domain (other parts from reference TRBV19 and TRBJ1-5): DGGITQSPKYLFRKEGQNVTLSCEQNLNHDAMYWYRQDPGQGLRLIYYSQIVNDFQKGDIAEGYSVSREKKESFPLTVTSAQKNPTAFYLCASSYPGHPYSNQPQHFGDGTRLSIL.

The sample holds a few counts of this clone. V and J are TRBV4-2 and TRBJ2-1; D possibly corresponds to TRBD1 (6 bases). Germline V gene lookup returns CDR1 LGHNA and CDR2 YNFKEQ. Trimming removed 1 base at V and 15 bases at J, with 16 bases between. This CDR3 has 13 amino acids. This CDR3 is CASSQVGARGRFF. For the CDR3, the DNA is TGTGCCAGCAGCCAAGTTGGCGCTAGGGGGAGGTTCTTC.

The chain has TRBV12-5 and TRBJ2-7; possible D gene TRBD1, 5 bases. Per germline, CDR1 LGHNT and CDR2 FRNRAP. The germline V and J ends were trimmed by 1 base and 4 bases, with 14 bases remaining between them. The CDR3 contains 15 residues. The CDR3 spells CASGLDSQGRYEQYF. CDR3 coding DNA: TGTGCTAGTGGTTTGGACTCTCAGGGTCGGTACGAGCAGTACTTC.

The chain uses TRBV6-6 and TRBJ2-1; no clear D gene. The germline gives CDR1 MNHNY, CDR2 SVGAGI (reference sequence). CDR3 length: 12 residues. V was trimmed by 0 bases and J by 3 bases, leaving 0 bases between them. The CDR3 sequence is CASSYSYNEQFF. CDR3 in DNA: TGTGCCAGCAGTTACTCCTACAATGAGCAGTTCTTC.

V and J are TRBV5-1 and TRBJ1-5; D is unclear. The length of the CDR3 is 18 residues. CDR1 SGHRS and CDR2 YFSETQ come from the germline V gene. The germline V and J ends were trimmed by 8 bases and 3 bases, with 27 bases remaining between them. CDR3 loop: CARTRGGWGLRANQPQHF. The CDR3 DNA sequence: TGCGCCAGGACTCGGGGAGGTTGGGGTTTAAGGGCCAATCAGCCCCAGCATTTT.

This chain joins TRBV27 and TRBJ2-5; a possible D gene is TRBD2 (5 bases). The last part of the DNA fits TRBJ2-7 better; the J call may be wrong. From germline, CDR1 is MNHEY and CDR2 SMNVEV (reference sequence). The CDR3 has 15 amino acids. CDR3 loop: CATCPRLPCWYEQYF. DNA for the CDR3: TGTGCCACCTGCCCCCGACTACCCTGTTGGTACGAGCAGTACTTC.

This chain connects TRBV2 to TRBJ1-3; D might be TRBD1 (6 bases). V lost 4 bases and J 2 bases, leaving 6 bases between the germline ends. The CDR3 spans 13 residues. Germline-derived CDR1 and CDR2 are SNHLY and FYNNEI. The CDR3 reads CASSGTAGNTIYF. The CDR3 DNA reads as TGTGCCAGCAGTGGGACAGCTGGAAACACCATATATTTT.

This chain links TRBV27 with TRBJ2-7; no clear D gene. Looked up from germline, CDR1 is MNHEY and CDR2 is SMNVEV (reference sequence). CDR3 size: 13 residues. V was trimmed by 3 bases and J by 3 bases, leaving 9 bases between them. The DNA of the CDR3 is TGTGCCAGCAGTTTTAGGGAAGGCTACGAGCAGTACTTC. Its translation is CASSFREGYEQYF.

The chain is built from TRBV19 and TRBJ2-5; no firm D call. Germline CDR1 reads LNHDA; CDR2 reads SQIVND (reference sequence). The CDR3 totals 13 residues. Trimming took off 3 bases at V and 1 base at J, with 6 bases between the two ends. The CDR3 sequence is CASSIQVQETQYF. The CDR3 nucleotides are TGTGCCAGTAGTATTCAGGTCCAAGAGACCCAGTACTTC.

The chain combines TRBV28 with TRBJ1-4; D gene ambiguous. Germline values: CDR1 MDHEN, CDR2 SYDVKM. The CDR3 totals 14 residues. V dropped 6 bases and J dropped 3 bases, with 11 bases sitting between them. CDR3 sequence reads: CASRLGSSNEKLFF. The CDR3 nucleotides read TGTGCCAGCAGGCTAGGGTCCTCTAATGAAAAACTGTTTTTT. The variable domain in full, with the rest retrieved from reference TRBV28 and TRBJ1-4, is DVKVTQSSRYLVKRTGEKVFLECVQDMDHENMFWYRQDPGLGLRLIYFSYDVKMKEKGDIPEGYSVSREKKERFSLILESASTNQTSMYLCASRLGSSNEKLFFGSGTQLSVL.

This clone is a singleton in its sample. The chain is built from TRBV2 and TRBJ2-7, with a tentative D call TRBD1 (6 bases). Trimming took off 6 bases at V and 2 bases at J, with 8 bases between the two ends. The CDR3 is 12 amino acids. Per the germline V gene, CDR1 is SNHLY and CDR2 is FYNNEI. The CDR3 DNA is TGTGCCAGCAGAAGGACAGCCTACGAGCAGTACTTC. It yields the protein CASRRTAYEQYF.

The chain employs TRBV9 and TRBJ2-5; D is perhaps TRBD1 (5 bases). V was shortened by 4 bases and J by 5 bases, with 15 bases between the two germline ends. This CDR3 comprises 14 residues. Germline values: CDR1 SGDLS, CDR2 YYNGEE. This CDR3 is CASSLRAGPETQYF. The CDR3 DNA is TGTGCCAGCAGCCTCAGGGCAGGGCCGGAGACCCAGTACTTC.

The CDR3 DNA reads as TGTGCCAGCAGCTCCAGCTCCTTCCCAGATACGCAGTATTTT. This codes for CASSSSSFPDTQYF. The chain uses TRBV7-2 and TRBJ2-3; D ambiguous. The germline CDR1 and CDR2 sequences are SGHTA and FQGNSA. The CDR3 contains 14 residues. Trimming cost V 4 bases and J 4 bases, with 12 bases left between them.